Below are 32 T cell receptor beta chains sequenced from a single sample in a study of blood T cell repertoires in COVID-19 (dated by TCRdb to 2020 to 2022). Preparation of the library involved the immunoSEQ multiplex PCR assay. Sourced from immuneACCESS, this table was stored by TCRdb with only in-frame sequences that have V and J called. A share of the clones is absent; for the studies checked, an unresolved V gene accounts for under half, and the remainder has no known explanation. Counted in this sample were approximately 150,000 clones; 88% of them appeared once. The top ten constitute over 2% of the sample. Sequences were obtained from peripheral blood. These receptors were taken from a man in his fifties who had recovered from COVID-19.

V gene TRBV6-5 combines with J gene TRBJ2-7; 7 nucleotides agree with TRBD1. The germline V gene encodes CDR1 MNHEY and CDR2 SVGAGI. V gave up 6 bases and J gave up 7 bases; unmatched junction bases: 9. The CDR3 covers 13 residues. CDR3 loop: CASRGTVAREQYF. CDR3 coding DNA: TGTGCCAGCAGGGGGACAGTAGCGAGGGAGCAGTACTTC.

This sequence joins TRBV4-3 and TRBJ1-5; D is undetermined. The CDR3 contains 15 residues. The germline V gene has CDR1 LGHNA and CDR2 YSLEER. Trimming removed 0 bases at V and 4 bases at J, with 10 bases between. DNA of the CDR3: TGCGCCAGCAGCCAAGATCGGGGTCGTAATCAGCCCCAGCATTTT. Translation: CASSQDRGRNQPQHF.

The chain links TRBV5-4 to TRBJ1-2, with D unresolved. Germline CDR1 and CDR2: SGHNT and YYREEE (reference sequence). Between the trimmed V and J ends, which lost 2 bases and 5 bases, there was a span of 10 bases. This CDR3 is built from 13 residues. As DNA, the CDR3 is TGTGCCAGCAGCTTTGGTACGGAGTATGGCTACACCTTC. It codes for CASSFGTEYGYTF.

The CDR3 DNA reads as TGTGCCAGCAGCCAAGATATTGGAGAAGAGACCCAGTACTTC. Its protein product is CASSQDIGEETQYF. This chain uses TRBV3-1 (or the pseudogene TRBV3-2) with TRBJ2-5; D ambiguous. Deletions cut 0 bases from V and 3 bases from J, with 8 bases between. This CDR3 has 14 amino acids. Per germline, CDR1 LGHDT and CDR2 YNNKEL (reference sequence).

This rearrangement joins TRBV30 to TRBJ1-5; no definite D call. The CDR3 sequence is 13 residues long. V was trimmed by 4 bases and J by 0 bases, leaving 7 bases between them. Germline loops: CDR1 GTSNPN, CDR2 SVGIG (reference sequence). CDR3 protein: CAWTANSNQPQHF. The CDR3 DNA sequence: TGTGCCTGGACTGCGAATAGCAATCAGCCCCAGCATTTT.

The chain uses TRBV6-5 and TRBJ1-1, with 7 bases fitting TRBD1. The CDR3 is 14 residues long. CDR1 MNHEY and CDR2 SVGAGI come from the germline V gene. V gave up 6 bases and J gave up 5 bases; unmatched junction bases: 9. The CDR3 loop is CASRIEPTGTEAFF. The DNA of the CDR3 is TGTGCCAGCAGAATAGAACCGACAGGGACTGAAGCTTTCTTT.

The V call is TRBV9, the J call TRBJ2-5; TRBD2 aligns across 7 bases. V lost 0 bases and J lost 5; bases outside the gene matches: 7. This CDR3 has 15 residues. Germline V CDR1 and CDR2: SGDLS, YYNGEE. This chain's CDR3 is CASSVEWGGMETQYF. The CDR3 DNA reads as TGTGCCAGCAGCGTAGAGTGGGGGGGAATGGAGACCCAGTACTTC.

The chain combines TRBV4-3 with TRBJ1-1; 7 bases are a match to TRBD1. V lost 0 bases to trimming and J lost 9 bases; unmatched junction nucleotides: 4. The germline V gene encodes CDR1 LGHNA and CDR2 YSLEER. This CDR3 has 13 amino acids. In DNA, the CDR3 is TGCGCCAGCAGCCAAGATCAGGGGGAAAAAGCTTTCTTT. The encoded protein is CASSQDQGEKAFF.

CDR3 amino acids: CASSIVRGGVSSYEQYF. The CDR3 region has the DNA TGTGCCAGTAGTATAGTCCGCGGCGGGGTTAGCTCCTACGAGCAGTACTTC. This chain connects TRBV19 to TRBJ2-7; a weak D match, TRBD2 (6 bases). Germline lookup yields CDR1 LNHDA and CDR2 SQIVND (reference sequence). V was pared by 1 base and J by 0 bases, with 16 bases between. The CDR3 totals 17 residues.

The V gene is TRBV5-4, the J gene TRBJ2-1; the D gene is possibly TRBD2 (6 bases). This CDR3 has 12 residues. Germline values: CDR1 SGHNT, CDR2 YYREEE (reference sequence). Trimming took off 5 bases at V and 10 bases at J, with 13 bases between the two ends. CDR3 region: CASRATSKEQFF. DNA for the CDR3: TGTGCCAGCAGGGCTACTAGCAAGGAGCAGTTCTTC.

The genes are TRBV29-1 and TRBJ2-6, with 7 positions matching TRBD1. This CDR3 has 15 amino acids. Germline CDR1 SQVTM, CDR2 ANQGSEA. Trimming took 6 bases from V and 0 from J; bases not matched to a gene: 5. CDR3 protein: CSVTGVSSGANVLTF. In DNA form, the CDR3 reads TGCAGCGTCACAGGGGTCAGCTCTGGGGCCAACGTCCTGACTTTC.

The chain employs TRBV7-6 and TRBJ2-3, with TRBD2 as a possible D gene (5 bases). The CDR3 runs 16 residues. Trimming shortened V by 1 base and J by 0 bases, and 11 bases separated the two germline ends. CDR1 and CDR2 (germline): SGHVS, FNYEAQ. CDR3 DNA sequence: TGTGCCAGCAGCTTAGGTAGCGCAGCTAGCACAGATACGCAGTATTTT. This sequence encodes CASSLGSAASTDTQYF.

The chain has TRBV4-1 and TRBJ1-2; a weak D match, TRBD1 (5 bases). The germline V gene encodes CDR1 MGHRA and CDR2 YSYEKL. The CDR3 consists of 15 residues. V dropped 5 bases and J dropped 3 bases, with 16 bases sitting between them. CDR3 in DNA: TGCGCCAGCAGCGGCCGGGCCCTAGGGGACTATGGCTACACCTTC. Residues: CASSGRALGDYGYTF.

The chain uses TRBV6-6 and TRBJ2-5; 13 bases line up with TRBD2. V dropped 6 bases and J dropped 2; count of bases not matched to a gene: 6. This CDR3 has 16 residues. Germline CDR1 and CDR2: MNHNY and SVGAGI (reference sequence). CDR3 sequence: CASSRGLAGFQETQYF. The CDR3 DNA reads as TGTGCCAGCAGCCGGGGACTAGCGGGGTTTCAAGAGACCCAGTACTTC.

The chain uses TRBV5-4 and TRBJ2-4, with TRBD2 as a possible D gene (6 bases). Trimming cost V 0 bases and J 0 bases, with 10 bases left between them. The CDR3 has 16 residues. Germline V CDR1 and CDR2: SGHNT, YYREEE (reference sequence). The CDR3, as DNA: TGTGCCAGCAGCTTGGGCGGGGAACTAGCCAAAAACATTCAGTACTTC. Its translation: CASSLGGELAKNIQYF.

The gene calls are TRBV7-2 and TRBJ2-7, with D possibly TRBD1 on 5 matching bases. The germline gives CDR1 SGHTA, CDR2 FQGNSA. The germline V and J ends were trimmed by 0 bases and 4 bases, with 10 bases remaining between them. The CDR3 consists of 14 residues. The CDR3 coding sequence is TGTGCCAGCAGCTTAGCCGCAGGGCGGTACGAGCAGTACTTC. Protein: CASSLAAGRYEQYF.

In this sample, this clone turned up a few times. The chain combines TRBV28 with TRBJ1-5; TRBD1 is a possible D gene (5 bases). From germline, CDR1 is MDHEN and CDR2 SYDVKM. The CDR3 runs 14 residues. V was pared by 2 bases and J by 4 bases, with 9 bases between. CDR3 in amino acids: CASSLRQGNQPQHF. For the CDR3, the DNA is TGTGCCAGCAGTTTAAGGCAGGGAAATCAGCCCCAGCATTTT.

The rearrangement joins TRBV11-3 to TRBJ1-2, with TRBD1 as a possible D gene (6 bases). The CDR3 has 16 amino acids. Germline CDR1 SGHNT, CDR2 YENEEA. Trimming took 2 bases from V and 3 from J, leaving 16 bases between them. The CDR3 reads CASSLYRGARDYGYTF. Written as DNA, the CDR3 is TGTGCCAGCAGCTTATACCGGGGGGCGAGAGACTATGGCTACACCTTC. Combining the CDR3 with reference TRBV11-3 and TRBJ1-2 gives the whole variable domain EAGVVQSPRYKIIEKKQPVAFWCNPISGHNTLYWYLQNLGQGPELLIRYENEEAVDDSQLPKDRFSAERLKGVDSTLKIQPAELGDSAVYLCASSLYRGARDYGYTFGSGTRLTVV.

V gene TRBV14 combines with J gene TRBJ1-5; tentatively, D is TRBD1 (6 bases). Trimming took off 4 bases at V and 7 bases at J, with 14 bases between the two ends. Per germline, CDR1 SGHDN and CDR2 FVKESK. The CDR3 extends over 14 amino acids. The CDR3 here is CASSLTGGPQPQHF. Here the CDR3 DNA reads TGTGCCAGCAGCCTAACGGGGGGGCCGCAGCCCCAGCATTTT.

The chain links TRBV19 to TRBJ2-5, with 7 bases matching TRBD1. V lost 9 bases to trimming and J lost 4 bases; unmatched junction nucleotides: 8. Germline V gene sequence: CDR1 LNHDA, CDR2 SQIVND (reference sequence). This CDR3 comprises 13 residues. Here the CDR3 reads CASKQGGVETQYF. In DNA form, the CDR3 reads TGTGCCAGCAAGCAAGGGGGCGTAGAGACCCAGTACTTC.

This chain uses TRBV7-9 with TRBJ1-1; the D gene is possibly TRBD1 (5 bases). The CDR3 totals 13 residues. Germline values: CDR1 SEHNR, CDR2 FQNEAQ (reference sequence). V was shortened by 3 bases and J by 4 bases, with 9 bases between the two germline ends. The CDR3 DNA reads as TGTGCCAGCAGCTTTTCGGGGGTCACTGAAGCTTTCTTT. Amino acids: CASSFSGVTEAFF.

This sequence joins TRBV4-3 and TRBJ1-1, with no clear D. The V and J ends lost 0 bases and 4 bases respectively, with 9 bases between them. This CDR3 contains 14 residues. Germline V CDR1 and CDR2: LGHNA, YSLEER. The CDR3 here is CASSQDPGFTEAFF. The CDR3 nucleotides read TGCGCCAGCAGCCAAGATCCGGGTTTCACTGAAGCTTTCTTT.

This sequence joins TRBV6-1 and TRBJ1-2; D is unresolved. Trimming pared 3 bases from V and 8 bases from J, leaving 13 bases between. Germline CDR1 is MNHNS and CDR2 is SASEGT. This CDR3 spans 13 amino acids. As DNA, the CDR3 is TGTGCCAGCAGTGAGAGTCGGAGGGCCGGCTACACCTTC. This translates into CASSESRRAGYTF.

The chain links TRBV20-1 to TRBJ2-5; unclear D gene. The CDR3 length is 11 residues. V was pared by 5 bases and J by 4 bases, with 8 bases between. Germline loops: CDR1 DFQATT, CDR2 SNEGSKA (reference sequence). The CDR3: CSAPLGETQYF. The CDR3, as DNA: TGCAGTGCTCCTCTCGGAGAGACCCAGTACTTC.

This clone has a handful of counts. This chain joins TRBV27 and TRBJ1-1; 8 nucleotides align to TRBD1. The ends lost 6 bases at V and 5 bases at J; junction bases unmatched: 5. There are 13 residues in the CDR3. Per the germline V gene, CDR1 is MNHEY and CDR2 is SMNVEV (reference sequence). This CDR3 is CASSQGARTEAFF. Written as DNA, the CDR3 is TGTGCCAGCAGCCAGGGGGCGCGAACTGAAGCTTTCTTT.

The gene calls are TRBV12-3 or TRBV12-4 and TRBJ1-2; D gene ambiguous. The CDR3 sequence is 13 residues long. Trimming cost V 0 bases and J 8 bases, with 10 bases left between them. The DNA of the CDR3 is TGTGCCAGCAGTTTAGCCACATCCGCCGGCTACACCTTC. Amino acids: CASSLATSAGYTF.

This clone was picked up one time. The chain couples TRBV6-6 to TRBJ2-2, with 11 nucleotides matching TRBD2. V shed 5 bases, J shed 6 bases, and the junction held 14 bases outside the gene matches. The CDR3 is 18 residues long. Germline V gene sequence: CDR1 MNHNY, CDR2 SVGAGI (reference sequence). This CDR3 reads CASSQDYLAGGNAGELFF. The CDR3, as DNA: TGTGCCAGCAGTCAGGATTACCTAGCGGGGGGAAATGCCGGGGAGCTGTTTTTT.

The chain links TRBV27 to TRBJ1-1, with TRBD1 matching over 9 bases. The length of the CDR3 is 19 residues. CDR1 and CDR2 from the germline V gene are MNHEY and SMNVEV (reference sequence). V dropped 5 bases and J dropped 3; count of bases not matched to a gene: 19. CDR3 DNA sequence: TGTGCCAGCAGTCTAGGAAACGCCTACAGGGGGCGCGGGGACACTGAAGCTTTCTTT. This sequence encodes CASSLGNAYRGRGDTEAFF.

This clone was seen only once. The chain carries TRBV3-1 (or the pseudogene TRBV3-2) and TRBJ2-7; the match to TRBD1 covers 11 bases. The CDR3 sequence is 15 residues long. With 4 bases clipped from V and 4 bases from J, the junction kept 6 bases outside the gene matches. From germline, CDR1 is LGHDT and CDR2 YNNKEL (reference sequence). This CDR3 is CASSRPGQGVYEQYF. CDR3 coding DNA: TGTGCCAGCAGCCGCCCGGGACAGGGGGTTTACGAGCAGTACTTC.

The CDR3 protein is CASMPSAGRYEQYF. The CDR3 nucleotides are TGTGCCAGCATGCCATCGGCAGGCCGCTACGAGCAGTACTTC. The rearrangement links TRBV6-6 to TRBJ2-7; D gene ambiguous. From germline, CDR1 is MNHNY and CDR2 SVGAGI (reference sequence). The V and J ends lost 7 bases and 3 bases respectively, with 16 bases between them. This CDR3 contains 14 residues.

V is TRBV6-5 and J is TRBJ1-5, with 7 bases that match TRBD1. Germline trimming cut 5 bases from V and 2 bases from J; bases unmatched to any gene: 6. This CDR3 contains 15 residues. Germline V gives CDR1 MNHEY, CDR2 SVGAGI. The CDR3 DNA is TGTGCCAGCAGTACAACAGGGGACGGCAATCAGCCCCAGCATTTT. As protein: CASSTTGDGNQPQHF.

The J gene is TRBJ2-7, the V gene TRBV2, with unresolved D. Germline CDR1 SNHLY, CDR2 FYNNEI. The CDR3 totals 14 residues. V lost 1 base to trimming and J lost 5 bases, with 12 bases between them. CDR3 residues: CASSEDRTSHEQYF. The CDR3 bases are TGTGCCAGCAGTGAAGATCGTACTTCCCACGAGCAGTACTTC.